The 5 T cell receptor beta chains reported below all come from one sample, sequenced in a study of shared clonotypes between healthy human individuals. Only CD45RO-negative cells positively selected for CCR7 counted as naive CD8 cells, so terminally differentiated effector memory CD45RA+ cells were excluded. Clones were sequenced by immunoSEQ multiplex PCR, and TCRdb holds only the in-frame ones, with some missing. Of about 2.1 million clones in the sample, around 95% were seen once. The specimen sequenced was naive CD8+ T cells from PBMCs. These receptors were collected from a man aged 18 to 29 in good health. Some clones in this sample may be carry-over from other donors' samples.

On this clone itself: Other DNA variants within this sample encode the same CDR3. The J gene is TRBJ2-7, the V gene TRBV4-1, with D possibly being TRBD1 or TRBD2 (5 bases each). The CDR3 length is 14 residues. Trimming stripped 1 base from V and 1 base from J, with 8 bases between. Germline assignment: CDR1 MGHRA and CDR2 YSYEKL. The CDR3 sequence: CASSQVRGSYEQYF. The CDR3 nucleotides read TGCGCCAGCAGCCAAGTGAGGGGATCCTACGAGCAGTACTTC.

CDR3 nucleotides: TGTGCCAGTAGTGTTTGGGAATCTGGAAACACCATATATTTT. As protein: CASSVWESGNTIYF. The V gene is TRBV19, the J gene TRBJ1-3, with D hard to call. The CDR3 is made up of 14 amino acids. Between the trimmed V and J ends, which lost 5 bases and 1 base, there was a span of 9 bases. Germline V gene lookup returns CDR1 LNHDA and CDR2 SQIVND (reference sequence). Looking up the rest from reference TRBV19 and TRBJ1-3 gives the full variable domain: DGGITQSPKYLFRKEGQNVTLSCEQNLNHDAMYWYRQDPGQGLRLIYYSQIVNDFQKGDIAEGYSVSREKKESFPLTVTSAQKNPTAFYLCASSVWESGNTIYFGEGSWLTVV.

The chain uses TRBV2 and TRBJ2-7; the D call may be TRBD1 or TRBD2 (5 bases each). Germline V gene sequence: CDR1 SNHLY, CDR2 FYNNEI. The CDR3 sequence is 15 residues long. Deletions cut 3 bases from V and 3 bases from J, with 15 bases between. The CDR3 is CASSDTGLPDYEQYF. The CDR3 bases are TGTGCCAGCAGTGACACGGGGCTACCTGACTACGAGCAGTACTTC.

CDR3 nucleotides: TGTGCCAGCAGCACAGGTACAAGGAACACTGAAGCTTTCTTT. This encodes CASSTGTRNTEAFF. The chain carries TRBV9 and TRBJ1-1, with D possibly TRBD1 on 5 matching bases. The V and J ends lost 4 bases and 1 base respectively, with 11 bases between them. Per germline, CDR1 SGDLS and CDR2 YYNGEE. This CDR3 has 14 residues.

The J gene is TRBJ2-1, the V gene TRBV7-9; a weak D match, TRBD1 (6 bases). This CDR3 is built from 15 residues. Germline V gene lookup returns CDR1 SEHNR and CDR2 FQNEAQ (reference sequence). V was trimmed by 3 bases and J by 0 bases, leaving 9 bases between them. The CDR3 DNA reads as TGTGCCAGCAGCTTGGACAGTAGCTCCTACAATGAGCAGTTCTTC. As protein: CASSLDSSSYNEQFF.